Listed below are T cell receptor beta chains from one sample, sequenced in a study of blood T cell repertoires in COVID-19. Profiling relied on immunoSEQ multiplex PCR, and the TCRdb table lists in-frame clones only, not all of them. The top ten hold more than 0.8% of the sample, which has 300,000 to 400,000 clones, 87% seen once. Sequenced: PBMCs or T cells enriched from blood (not recorded which). The receptors derive from a young woman who had recovered from COVID-19. CDR3s include the opening cysteine and the closing phenylalanine or tryptophan. The D gene is left open where the match is weak. Clone sizes are given selectively: once, few, many, or a class where the clone is expanded.

j_gene | v_gene | abundance | d_gene | CDR3nt | CDR3aa
TRBJ2-7 | TRBV12-5 | . | . | TGTGCTAGTGGCCAAATTTACGAGCAGTACTTC | CASGQIYEQYF
TRBJ2-1 | TRBV18 | . | TRBD1 | TGTGCCAGCTCACCACGACAGGGGCCCAGCTCCTACAATGAGCAGTTCTTC | CASSPRQGPSSYNEQFF
TRBJ2-1 | TRBV10-3 | . | TRBD2 | TGTGCCATCAGTACTAGCGGGGGGACTGATGAGCAGTTCTTC | CAISTSGGTDEQFF
TRBJ1-4 | TRBV11-2 | few | TRBD1 | TGTGCCAGCAGCCCGGGACAGGGAGGGGTTGGGGAAAAACTGTTTTTT | CASSPGQGGVGEKLFF
TRBJ2-7 | TRBV6-6 | . | . | TGTGCCAGCAGTTACGACAACTACGAGCAGTACTTC | CASSYDNYEQYF
TRBJ2-2 | TRBV19 | . | TRBD1 | TGTGCCAGTAAGGAGGGGACAGGGGACACCGGGGAGCTGTTTTTT | CASKEGTGDTGELFF
TRBJ2-7 | TRBV7-2 | . | TRBD2 | TGTGCCAGCAGCCTTCGACTAGCGGGCCAGTCCTACGAGCAGTACTTC | CASSLRLAGQSYEQYF
TRBJ1-6 | TRBV6-4 | . | TRBD1 | TGTGCCAGCACCGCCCTGACAGGGTTTAATTCACCCCTCCACTTT | CASTALTGFNSPLHF
TRBJ1-1 | TRBV27 | . | TRBD1 | TGTGCCAGCAGTTCATCGCGGACAGGGCGGACTGAAGCTTTCTTT | CASSSSRTGRTEAFF
TRBJ1-5 | TRBV6-1 | . | . | TGTGCCAGCAGTGAAGCGCGTCAGCCCCAGCATTTT | CASSEARQPQHF
TRBJ2-3 | TRBV3-1/TRBV3-2 | few | TRBD1 | TGTGCCAGCAGCCAAGTGGTCGGATTCGGGACAGGGGGCACAGATACGCAGTATTTT | CASSQVVGFGTGGTDTQYF
TRBJ1-1 | TRBV24-1 | . | . | TGTGCCACCCAGGGTAACACTGAAGCTTTCTTT | CATQGNTEAFF
TRBJ2-3 | TRBV11-2 | . | . | TGTGCCAGCAGCTACGCCTCGAGGCTAGGCACAGATACGCAGTATTTT | CASSYASRLGTDTQYF
TRBJ2-1 | TRBV7-9 | . | TRBD2 | TGTGCCAGCAGCCGGGGGGGCCTTACAAATGAGCAGTTCTTC | CASSRGGLTNEQFF
TRBJ2-5 | TRBV5-8 | . | TRBD2 | TGTGCCAGCAGCTTGCGGCCCTTGCGGGGGGTTCAAGAGACCCAGTACTTC | CASSLRPLRGVQETQYF
TRBJ2-6 | TRBV3-1/TRBV3-2 | . | . | TGTGCCAGCAGCCAAGATTTGTTATCTGGGGCCAACGTCCTGACTTTC | CASSQDLLSGANVLTF
TRBJ1-6 | TRBV3-1/TRBV3-2 | once | . | TGTGCCAGCAGCCAAGTACCGGGGAAAGGGCGGCCGAATTCACCCCTCCACTTT | CASSQVPGKGRPNSPLHF
TRBJ2-7 | TRBV27 | . | TRBD2 | TGTGCCAGCAGTTTATCGGGGGAGGGATACGAGCAGTACTTC | CASSLSGEGYEQYF
TRBJ2-3 | TRBV5-5 | . | . | TGTGCCAGCAGCTTGGCCTGGGCGCGCACAGATACGCAGTATTTT | CASSLAWARTDTQYF
TRBJ2-7 | TRBV27 | . | . | TGTGCCAGCAGTTTCCGGAGGACCGCCGAGCAGTACTTC | CASSFRRTAEQYF
TRBJ1-1 | TRBV28 | . | . | TGTGCCAGCAGGCTGACAGGTCCGATGAACACTGAAGCTTTCTTT | CASRLTGPMNTEAFF
TRBJ2-7 | TRBV10-1 | . | . | TGCGCCAGCAGTACCGGGACAACCCTAGTCGAGCAGTACTTC | CASSTGTTLVEQYF
TRBJ1-1 | TRBV2 | . | TRBD1 | TGTGCCAGGAAGACAGGGCTCGACACTGAAGCTTTCTTT | CARKTGLDTEAFF
TRBJ1-2 | TRBV2 | . | . | TGTGCCAGCAGCGTTGGACAGTTAGATGGCTACACCTTC | CASSVGQLDGYTF
TRBJ1-2 | TRBV5-4 | . | . | TGTGCCAGCAGCTTCAGGGGTCCGGGCTATGGCTACACCTTC | CASSFRGPGYGYTF
TRBJ1-2 | TRBV10-3 | . | . | TGTGCCATCAGCGTAACAGCTCCACCCCTGGGCTATGGCTACACCTTC | CAISVTAPPLGYGYTF
TRBJ1-2 | TRBV13 | few | TRBD1 | TGTGCCAGCAGCTCCCCCCACAGGGGTAACTATGGCTACACCTTC | CASSSPHRGNYGYTF
TRBJ1-3 | TRBV5-5 | . | TRBD1 | TGTGCCAGCAGCTTTTCACAGGGGGCATCAGGAAACACCATATATTTT | CASSFSQGASGNTIYF
TRBJ1-5 | TRBV27 | few | . | TGTGCCAGCAGTTTAAAAGGGGATTTTACACAGCCCCAGCATTTT | CASSLKGDFTQPQHF
TRBJ2-7 | TRBV28 | . | TRBD1 | TGTGCCAGCAGCCCCCCCCCGGGACAGCACTACGAGCAGTACTTC | CASSPPPGQHYEQYF
TRBJ2-1 | TRBV4-1 | . | . | TGCGCCAGCAGCCAACTACCAGGGAATCCTTACAATGAGCAGTTCTTC | CASSQLPGNPYNEQFF
TRBJ2-7 | TRBV5-1 | . | TRBD1 | TGCGCCAGCAGCGCTCGACAGGGGATCAGCTCCTACGAGCAGTACTTC | CASSARQGISSYEQYF
TRBJ2-5 | TRBV9 | . | TRBD2 | TGTGCCAGCAGTCCGTCTAGCGGGGAGACCCAGTACTTC | CASSPSSGETQYF
TRBJ1-1 | TRBV7-6 | . | . | TGTGCCAGCAGCTTAGAGGGGGATCACACTGAAGCTTTCTTT | CASSLEGDHTEAFF
TRBJ2-5 | TRBV15 | . | . | TGTGCCACCAGCAGAGATAGCGGAGCTGGAGGTTTAGGGACCCAGTACTTC | CATSRDSGAGGLGTQYF
TRBJ2-1 | TRBV7-2 | . | . | TGTGCCAGCAGCTTAGCGACTGTTAATGAGCAGTTCTTC | CASSLATVNEQFF
TRBJ1-3 | TRBV9 | . | . | TGTGCCAGCAGCAAGCAGGGTTCTGGAAACACCATATATTTT | CASSKQGSGNTIYF
TRBJ1-5 | TRBV18 | . | TRBD1 | TGTGCCAGCTCACGAGGGACAGGGGGCCGGAGCAATCAGCCCCAGCATTTT | CASSRGTGGRSNQPQHF
TRBJ1-5 | TRBV2 | . | TRBD1 | TGTGCCAGCAGTGGGGACAGGGCGATGATTGGCAATCAGCCCCAGCATTTT | CASSGDRAMIGNQPQHF
TRBJ1-1 | TRBV6-5 | . | . | TGTGCCAGCAGTTGGCAGCGCCGAATGAACACTGAAGCTTTCTTT | CASSWQRRMNTEAFF
TRBJ2-4 | TRBV14 | . | . | TGTGCCAGCAGCCAAGGGACAGCCTTAGCCAAAAACATTCAGTACTTC | CASSQGTALAKNIQYF
TRBJ1-2 | TRBV28 | . | TRBD1 | TGTGCCAGCAGTTTAAGTGGCCAGGGACAGCAATTCTATGGCTACACCTTC | CASSLSGQGQQFYGYTF
TRBJ1-6 | TRBV19 | . | . | TGTGCCACCAAAGGGCGGGAGACTCTTGATAATTCACCCCTCCACTTT | CATKGRETLDNSPLHF
TRBJ1-2 | TRBV4-3 | . | TRBD1 | TGCGCCAGCAGCCAAGGTCGGAGACAGGGGTTGATTGGCTACACCTTC | CASSQGRRQGLIGYTF
TRBJ1-4 | TRBV15 | . | . | TGTGCCATCAGCAGAGTCAGGAATAATGAAAAACTGTTTTTT | CAISRVRNNEKLFF
TRBJ2-7 | TRBV3-1/TRBV3-2 | . | TRBD2 | TGTGCCAGCAGCCCCGGACTAGCGGATTCCTACGAGCAGTACTTC | CASSPGLADSYEQYF
TRBJ1-1 | TRBV2 | . | TRBD1 | TGTGCCAGCAACAGACAGGACAGGGGAAGCATGAACACTGAAGCTTTCTTT | CASNRQDRGSMNTEAFF
TRBJ1-2 | TRBV19 | . | . | TGTGCCAGTACCCTGGAGGGCTGGGGCTACACCTTC | CASTLEGWGYTF
TRBJ1-1 | TRBV11-3 | . | TRBD1 | TGTGCCAGCAGCTTAGAGGGGACAGGGGCCGGTGAAGCTTTCTTT | CASSLEGTGAGEAFF
TRBJ2-7 | TRBV29-1 | . | TRBD1 | TGCAGCGTTGACAGGGGGAAGGACGAGCAGTACTTC | CSVDRGKDEQYF
TRBJ2-7 | TRBV6-1 | . | TRBD1 | TGTGCCAGCAGTGAACCGGGACAGGGCTCCTACGAGCAGTACTTC | CASSEPGQGSYEQYF
TRBJ1-1 | TRBV27 | . | . | TGTGCCAGCAGTTTATTCGGGAACACTGAAGCTTTCTTT | CASSLFGNTEAFF
TRBJ2-2 | TRBV4-1 | few | TRBD1 | TGCGCCAGCAGCCAAGATAACAGGGGGCGCGTCACCGGGGAGCTGTTTTTT | CASSQDNRGRVTGELFF
TRBJ1-1 | TRBV6-5 | . | . | TGTGCCAGCAGTTACCGCGGGCAGAGGAACACTGAAGCTTTCTTT | CASSYRGQRNTEAFF
TRBJ2-1 | TRBV27 | . | TRBD2 | TGTGCCAGCACCCAAATGGGTAGCGGGGGACCGAGTCATAACAATGAGCAGTTCTTC | CASTQMGSGGPSHNNEQFF
TRBJ2-7 | TRBV2 | few | . | TGTGCCAGCAGCTTCGGCGAGCAGTACTTC | CASSFGEQYF
TRBJ1-4 | TRBV25-1 | . | . | TGTGCCAGCAGCCCACCGGGAGGGACTAATGAAAAACTGTTTTTT | CASSPPGGTNEKLFF
TRBJ2-7 | TRBV3-1/TRBV3-2 | once | TRBD1 | TGTGCCAGCAGCGTAAGGATGATGGTGGACAGGGGGGGCGAGCAGTACTTC | CASSVRMMVDRGGEQYF
TRBJ1-5 | TRBV6-1 | once | TRBD1 | TGTGCCAGCAGCGAAGACAGGGCCGATCAGCCCCAGCATTTT | CASSEDRADQPQHF
TRBJ2-1 | TRBV5-1 | . | TRBD2 | TGCGCCAGCAGCTTGGGCTTCCGGACTAGCGTAAACAATGAGCAGTTCTTC | CASSLGFRTSVNNEQFF